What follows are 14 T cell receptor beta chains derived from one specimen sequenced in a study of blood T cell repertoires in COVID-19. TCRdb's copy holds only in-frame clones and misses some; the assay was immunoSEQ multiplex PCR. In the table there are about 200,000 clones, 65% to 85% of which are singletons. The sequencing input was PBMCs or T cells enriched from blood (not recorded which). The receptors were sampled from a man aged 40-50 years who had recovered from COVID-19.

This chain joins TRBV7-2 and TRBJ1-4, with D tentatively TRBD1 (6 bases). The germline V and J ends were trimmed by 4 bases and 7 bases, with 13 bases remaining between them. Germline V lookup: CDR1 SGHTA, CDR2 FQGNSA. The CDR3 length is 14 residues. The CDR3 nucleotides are TGTGCCAGCAGCTCATCGAACAGGGTTGAAAAACTGTTTTTT. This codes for CASSSSNRVEKLFF.

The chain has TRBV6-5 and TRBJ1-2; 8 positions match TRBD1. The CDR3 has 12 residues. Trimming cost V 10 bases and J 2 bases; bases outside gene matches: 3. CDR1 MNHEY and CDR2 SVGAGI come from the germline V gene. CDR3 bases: TGTGCCACCAGACAGGGGAACTATGGCTACACCTTC. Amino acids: CATRQGNYGYTF.

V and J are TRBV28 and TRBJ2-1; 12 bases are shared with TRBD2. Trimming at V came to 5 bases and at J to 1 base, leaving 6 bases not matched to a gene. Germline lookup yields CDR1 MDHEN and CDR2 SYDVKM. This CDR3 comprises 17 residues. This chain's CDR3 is CASSATSGRPSYNEQFF. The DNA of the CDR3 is TGTGCCAGCAGTGCGACTAGCGGGAGACCGTCCTACAATGAGCAGTTCTTC.

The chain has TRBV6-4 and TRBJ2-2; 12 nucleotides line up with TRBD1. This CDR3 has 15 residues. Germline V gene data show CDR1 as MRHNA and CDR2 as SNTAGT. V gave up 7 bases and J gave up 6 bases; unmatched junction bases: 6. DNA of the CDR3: TGTGCCAGCAAGGGACAGGGGGCCGGCTCCGGGGAGCTGTTTTTT. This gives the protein CASKGQGAGSGELFF.

The CDR3 region has the DNA TGCGCCAGCAGCCGCGATGCAACTAATGAAAAACTGTTTTTT. Translation: CASSRDATNEKLFF. V usage is TRBV4-3 and J usage is TRBJ1-4; no firm D call. The V end was cut by 4 bases, the J end by 0 bases, with 6 bases between. The V gene's germline CDR1 is LGHNA and CDR2 YSLEER. The CDR3 is made up of 14 amino acids.

CDR3 DNA: TGTGCCAGCTCACCAGAAACAGGGGGCGGCTTCTATGGCTACACCTTC. It translates to CASSPETGGGFYGYTF. The gene calls are TRBV18 and TRBJ1-2, with 9 bases matching TRBD1. The germline V gene encodes CDR1 KGHSH and CDR2 LQKENI. The V gene end was trimmed by 2 bases and the J gene end by 4 bases; junction bases not matched to a gene: 8. CDR3 size: 16 residues.

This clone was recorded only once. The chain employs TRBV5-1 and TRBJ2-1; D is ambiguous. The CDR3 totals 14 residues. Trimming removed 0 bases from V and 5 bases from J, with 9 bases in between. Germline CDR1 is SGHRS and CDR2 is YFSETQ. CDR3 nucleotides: TGCGCCAGCAGCTTGGCCTCCCTCGACAATGAGCAGTTCTTC. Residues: CASSLASLDNEQFF.

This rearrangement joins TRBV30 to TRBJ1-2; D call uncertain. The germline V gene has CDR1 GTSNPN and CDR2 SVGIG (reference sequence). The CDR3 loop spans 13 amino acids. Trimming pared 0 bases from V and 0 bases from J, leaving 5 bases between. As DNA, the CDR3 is TGTGCCTGGAGTGTACAAGCTAACTATGGCTACACCTTC. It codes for CAWSVQANYGYTF.

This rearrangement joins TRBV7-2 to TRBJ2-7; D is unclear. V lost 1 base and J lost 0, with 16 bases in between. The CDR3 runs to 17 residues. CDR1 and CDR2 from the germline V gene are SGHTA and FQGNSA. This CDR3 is CASSLGYWSPSSYEQYF. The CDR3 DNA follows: TGTGCCAGCAGCTTAGGATATTGGAGTCCCTCCTCCTACGAGCAGTACTTC.

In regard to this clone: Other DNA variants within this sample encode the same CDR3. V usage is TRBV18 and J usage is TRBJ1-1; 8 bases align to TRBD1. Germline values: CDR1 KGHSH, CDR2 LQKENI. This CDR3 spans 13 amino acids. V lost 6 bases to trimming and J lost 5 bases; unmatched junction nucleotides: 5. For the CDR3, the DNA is TGTGCCAGCTCTCTACAGGGGGGGACTGAAGCTTTCTTT. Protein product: CASSLQGGTEAFF.

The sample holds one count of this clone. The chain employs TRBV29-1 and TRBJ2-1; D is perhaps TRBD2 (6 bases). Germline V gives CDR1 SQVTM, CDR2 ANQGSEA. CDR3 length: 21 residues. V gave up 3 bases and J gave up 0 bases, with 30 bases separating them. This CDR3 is CSVDYRYRDSTTLSSYNEQFF. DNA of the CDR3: TGCAGCGTTGATTATCGTTATCGGGACTCGACGACCCTGAGCTCCTACAATGAGCAGTTCTTC.

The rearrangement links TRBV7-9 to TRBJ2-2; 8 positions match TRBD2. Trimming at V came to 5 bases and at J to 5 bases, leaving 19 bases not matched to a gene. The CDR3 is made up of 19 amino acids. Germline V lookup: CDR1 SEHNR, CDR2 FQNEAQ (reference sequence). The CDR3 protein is CASSVWLSRLAPGTGELFF. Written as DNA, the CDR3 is TGTGCCAGCAGCGTATGGTTATCAAGACTAGCGCCAGGGACCGGGGAGCTGTTTTTT.

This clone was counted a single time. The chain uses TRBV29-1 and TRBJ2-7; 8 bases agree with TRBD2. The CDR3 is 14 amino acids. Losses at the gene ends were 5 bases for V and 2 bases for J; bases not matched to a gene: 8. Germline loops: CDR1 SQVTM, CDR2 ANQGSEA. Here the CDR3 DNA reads TGCAGCGTTTCCGGGGGGGGCTCGACCTACGAGCAGTACTTC. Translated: CSVSGGGSTYEQYF.

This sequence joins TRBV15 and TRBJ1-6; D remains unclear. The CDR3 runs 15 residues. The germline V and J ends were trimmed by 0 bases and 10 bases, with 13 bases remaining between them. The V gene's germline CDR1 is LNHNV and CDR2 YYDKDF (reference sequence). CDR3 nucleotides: TGTGCCACCAGCAGAGATCCTATACAGCCCTCACCCCTCCACTTT. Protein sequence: CATSRDPIQPSPLHF.